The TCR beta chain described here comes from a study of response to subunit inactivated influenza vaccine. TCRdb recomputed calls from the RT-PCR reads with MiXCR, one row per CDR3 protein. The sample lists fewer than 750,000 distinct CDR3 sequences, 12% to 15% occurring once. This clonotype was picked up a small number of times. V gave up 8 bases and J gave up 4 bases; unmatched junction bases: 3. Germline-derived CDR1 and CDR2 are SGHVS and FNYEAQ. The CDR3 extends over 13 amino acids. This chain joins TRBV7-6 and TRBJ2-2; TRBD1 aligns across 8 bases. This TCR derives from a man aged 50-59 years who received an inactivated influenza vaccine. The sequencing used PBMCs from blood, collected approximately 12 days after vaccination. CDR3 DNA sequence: TGTGCCAGCCAGGGGGCGGGCACCGGGGAGCTGTTTTTT. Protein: CASQGAGTGELFF.